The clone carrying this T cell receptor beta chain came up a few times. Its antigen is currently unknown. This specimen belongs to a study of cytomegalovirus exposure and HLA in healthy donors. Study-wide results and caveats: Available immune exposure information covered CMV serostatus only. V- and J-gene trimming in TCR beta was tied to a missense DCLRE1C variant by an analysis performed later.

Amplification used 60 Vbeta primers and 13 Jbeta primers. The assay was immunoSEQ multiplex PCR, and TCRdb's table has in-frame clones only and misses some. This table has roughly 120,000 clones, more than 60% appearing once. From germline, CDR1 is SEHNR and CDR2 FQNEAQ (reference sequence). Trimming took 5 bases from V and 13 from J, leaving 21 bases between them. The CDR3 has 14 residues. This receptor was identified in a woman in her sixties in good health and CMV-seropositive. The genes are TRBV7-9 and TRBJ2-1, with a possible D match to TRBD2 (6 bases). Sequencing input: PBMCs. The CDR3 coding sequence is TGTGCCAGCAGCACCCGGGGGACCACGGACTTCCAGTTCTTC. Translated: CASSTRGTTDFQFF.